Following are 11 T cell receptor beta chains from one sample sequenced in a study of T cells in Graves' hyperthyroidism and ophthalmopathy. Regions amplified from RNA transcripts were the TCR beta CDR3 regions. Initially, a first-round RT-PCR of the TCR CDR3 employed the HTBI primer set. One entry per CDR3 protein, called by TCRdb with MiXCR from the multiplex PCR reads. The sample shows fewer than 700,000 distinct CDR3 sequences, 17% of them seen only once. The sequencing input was blood. All receptors come from a woman between 18 and 29 years old with Graves' ophthalmopathy.

The rearrangement links TRBV24-1 to TRBJ2-2; 10 positions agree with TRBD2. The CDR3 extends over 16 amino acids. Losses at the gene ends were 1 base for V and 3 bases for J; bases not matched to a gene: 1. Per the germline V gene, CDR1 is KGHDR and CDR2 is SFDVKD. In nucleotides, the CDR3 is TGTGCCACCAGTGATTTAGCGGGGGGGGACACCGGGGAGCTGTTTTTT. This sequence encodes CATSDLAGGDTGELFF.

V usage is TRBV5-1 and J usage is TRBJ1-1; no firm D call. Germline V lookup: CDR1 SGHRS, CDR2 YFSETQ. The CDR3 extends over 15 amino acids. V shed 0 bases and J shed 0 bases, with 9 bases lying between them. The DNA of the CDR3 is TGCGCCAGCAGCTTGGGGCTTGCAGTGAACACTGAAGCTTTCTTT. Amino acid sequence: CASSLGLAVNTEAFF. Filled out from reference TRBV5-1 and TRBJ1-1, the complete variable domain reads KAGVTQTPRYLIKTRGQQVTLSCSPISGHRSVSWYQQTPGQGLQFLFEYFSETQRNKGNFPGRFSGRQFSNSRSEMNVSTLELGDSALYLCASSLGLAVNTEAFFGQGTRLTVV.

The rearrangement joins TRBV29-1 to TRBJ2-7; D call uncertain. Germline V gene sequence: CDR1 SQVTM, CDR2 ANQGSEA. V was trimmed by 4 bases and J by 5 bases, leaving 21 bases between them. The CDR3 runs to 15 residues. The CDR3 is CSVVWFTASVDEQYF. CDR3 bases: TGCAGCGTTGTCTGGTTTACCGCGTCCGTCGACGAGCAGTACTTC.

V and J are TRBV29-1 and TRBJ1-5, with a possible D match to TRBD1 (5 bases). The CDR3 extends over 12 amino acids. Trimming shortened V by 7 bases and J by 0 bases, and 7 bases separated the two germline ends. CDR1 and CDR2 (germline): SQVTM, ANQGSEA. The CDR3 here is CSAGYSNQPQHF. The CDR3 DNA reads as TGCAGCGCAGGGTATAGCAATCAGCCCCAGCATTTT.

This clonotype was seen a few times. J is TRBJ2-5 and V is TRBV5-6; the D is unclear. The germline gives CDR1 SGHDT, CDR2 YYEEEE. Trimming shortened V by 0 bases and J by 2 bases, and 17 bases separated the two germline ends. The CDR3 is 17 residues long. In DNA, the CDR3 is TGTGCCAGCAGCTTGGCCCGACACACAAACGGGCAAGAGACCCAGTACTTC. Translating it yields CASSLARHTNGQETQYF. The whole variable domain, remainder taken from reference TRBV5-6 and TRBJ2-5, is DAGVTQSPTHLIKTRGQQVTLRCSPKSGHDTVSWYQQALGQGPQFIFQYYEEEERQRGNFPDRFSGHQFPNYSSELNVNALLLGDSALYLCASSLARHTNGQETQYFGPGTRLLVL.

Ten or more counts support this clonotype. V and J are TRBV7-9 and TRBJ1-1, with D unclear. This CDR3 region has 14 residues. Trimming pared 6 bases from V and 1 base from J, leaving 12 bases between. The germline gives CDR1 SEHNR, CDR2 FQNEAQ (reference sequence). DNA for the CDR3: TGTGCCAGCAGTTTATGGGCCGCGAACACTGAAGCTTTCTTT. Encoded protein: CASSLWAANTEAFF.

Of note for this clonotype: Compared with germline, one end of the junction differs, possibly owing to a read error. This chain joins TRBV7-7 and TRBJ2-1, with D possibly matching TRBD2 (6 bases). The CDR3 covers 15 residues. Germline V lookup: CDR1 SSHAT, CDR2 FNYEAQ (reference sequence). CDR3 coding DNA: TGTGCTAGCAGCGCGACTAGAGCGGGTTACAATGAGCAGTTCTTC. Translating it yields CASSATRAGYNEQFF.

The sample holds many counts of this clonotype. CDR3 sequence reads: CASSDRRGQPQHF. The CDR3 DNA reads as TGCGCCAGCAGTGACAGGCGGGGTCAGCCCCAGCATTTT. The rearrangement joins TRBV10-2 to TRBJ1-5; no firm D call. Germline V gives CDR1 WSHSY, CDR2 SAAADI. There are 13 residues in the CDR3. Trimming removed 3 bases from V and 6 bases from J, with 9 bases in between.

This clonotype appeared many times. The genes are TRBV30 and TRBJ2-1, with 10 positions matching TRBD2. Trimming cost V 3 bases and J 7 bases; bases outside gene matches: 9. The CDR3 runs 15 residues. Germline values: CDR1 GTSNPN, CDR2 SVGIG (reference sequence). Here the CDR3 DNA reads TGTGCCTGGAGCACTTCTAGCGGGAGTGTAAATGAGCAGTTCTTC. Amino acids: CAWSTSSGSVNEQFF.

There are many counts of this clonotype. The chain carries TRBV6-1 and TRBJ2-3; tentatively, D is TRBD2 (6 bases). The CDR3 sequence is 17 residues long. V shed 2 bases and J shed 1 base, with 16 bases lying between them. Looked up from germline, CDR1 is MNHNS and CDR2 is SASEGT. CDR3 protein: CASSEHVPGEGTDTQYF. CDR3 in DNA: TGTGCCAGCAGTGAACATGTGCCGGGGGAGGGCACAGATACGCAGTATTTT.

In this sample, this clonotype turned up many times. One end of the junction varies from germline; a read error may be responsible. The V call is TRBV28, the J call TRBJ1-1; D ambiguous. The germline gives CDR1 MDHEN, CDR2 SYDVKM. The CDR3 has 14 amino acids. The CDR3 here is CASSLSGGRAEAFF. The CDR3 bases are TGTGCCAGCAGCTTATCAGGTGGCCGGGCTGAAGCTTTCTTT.